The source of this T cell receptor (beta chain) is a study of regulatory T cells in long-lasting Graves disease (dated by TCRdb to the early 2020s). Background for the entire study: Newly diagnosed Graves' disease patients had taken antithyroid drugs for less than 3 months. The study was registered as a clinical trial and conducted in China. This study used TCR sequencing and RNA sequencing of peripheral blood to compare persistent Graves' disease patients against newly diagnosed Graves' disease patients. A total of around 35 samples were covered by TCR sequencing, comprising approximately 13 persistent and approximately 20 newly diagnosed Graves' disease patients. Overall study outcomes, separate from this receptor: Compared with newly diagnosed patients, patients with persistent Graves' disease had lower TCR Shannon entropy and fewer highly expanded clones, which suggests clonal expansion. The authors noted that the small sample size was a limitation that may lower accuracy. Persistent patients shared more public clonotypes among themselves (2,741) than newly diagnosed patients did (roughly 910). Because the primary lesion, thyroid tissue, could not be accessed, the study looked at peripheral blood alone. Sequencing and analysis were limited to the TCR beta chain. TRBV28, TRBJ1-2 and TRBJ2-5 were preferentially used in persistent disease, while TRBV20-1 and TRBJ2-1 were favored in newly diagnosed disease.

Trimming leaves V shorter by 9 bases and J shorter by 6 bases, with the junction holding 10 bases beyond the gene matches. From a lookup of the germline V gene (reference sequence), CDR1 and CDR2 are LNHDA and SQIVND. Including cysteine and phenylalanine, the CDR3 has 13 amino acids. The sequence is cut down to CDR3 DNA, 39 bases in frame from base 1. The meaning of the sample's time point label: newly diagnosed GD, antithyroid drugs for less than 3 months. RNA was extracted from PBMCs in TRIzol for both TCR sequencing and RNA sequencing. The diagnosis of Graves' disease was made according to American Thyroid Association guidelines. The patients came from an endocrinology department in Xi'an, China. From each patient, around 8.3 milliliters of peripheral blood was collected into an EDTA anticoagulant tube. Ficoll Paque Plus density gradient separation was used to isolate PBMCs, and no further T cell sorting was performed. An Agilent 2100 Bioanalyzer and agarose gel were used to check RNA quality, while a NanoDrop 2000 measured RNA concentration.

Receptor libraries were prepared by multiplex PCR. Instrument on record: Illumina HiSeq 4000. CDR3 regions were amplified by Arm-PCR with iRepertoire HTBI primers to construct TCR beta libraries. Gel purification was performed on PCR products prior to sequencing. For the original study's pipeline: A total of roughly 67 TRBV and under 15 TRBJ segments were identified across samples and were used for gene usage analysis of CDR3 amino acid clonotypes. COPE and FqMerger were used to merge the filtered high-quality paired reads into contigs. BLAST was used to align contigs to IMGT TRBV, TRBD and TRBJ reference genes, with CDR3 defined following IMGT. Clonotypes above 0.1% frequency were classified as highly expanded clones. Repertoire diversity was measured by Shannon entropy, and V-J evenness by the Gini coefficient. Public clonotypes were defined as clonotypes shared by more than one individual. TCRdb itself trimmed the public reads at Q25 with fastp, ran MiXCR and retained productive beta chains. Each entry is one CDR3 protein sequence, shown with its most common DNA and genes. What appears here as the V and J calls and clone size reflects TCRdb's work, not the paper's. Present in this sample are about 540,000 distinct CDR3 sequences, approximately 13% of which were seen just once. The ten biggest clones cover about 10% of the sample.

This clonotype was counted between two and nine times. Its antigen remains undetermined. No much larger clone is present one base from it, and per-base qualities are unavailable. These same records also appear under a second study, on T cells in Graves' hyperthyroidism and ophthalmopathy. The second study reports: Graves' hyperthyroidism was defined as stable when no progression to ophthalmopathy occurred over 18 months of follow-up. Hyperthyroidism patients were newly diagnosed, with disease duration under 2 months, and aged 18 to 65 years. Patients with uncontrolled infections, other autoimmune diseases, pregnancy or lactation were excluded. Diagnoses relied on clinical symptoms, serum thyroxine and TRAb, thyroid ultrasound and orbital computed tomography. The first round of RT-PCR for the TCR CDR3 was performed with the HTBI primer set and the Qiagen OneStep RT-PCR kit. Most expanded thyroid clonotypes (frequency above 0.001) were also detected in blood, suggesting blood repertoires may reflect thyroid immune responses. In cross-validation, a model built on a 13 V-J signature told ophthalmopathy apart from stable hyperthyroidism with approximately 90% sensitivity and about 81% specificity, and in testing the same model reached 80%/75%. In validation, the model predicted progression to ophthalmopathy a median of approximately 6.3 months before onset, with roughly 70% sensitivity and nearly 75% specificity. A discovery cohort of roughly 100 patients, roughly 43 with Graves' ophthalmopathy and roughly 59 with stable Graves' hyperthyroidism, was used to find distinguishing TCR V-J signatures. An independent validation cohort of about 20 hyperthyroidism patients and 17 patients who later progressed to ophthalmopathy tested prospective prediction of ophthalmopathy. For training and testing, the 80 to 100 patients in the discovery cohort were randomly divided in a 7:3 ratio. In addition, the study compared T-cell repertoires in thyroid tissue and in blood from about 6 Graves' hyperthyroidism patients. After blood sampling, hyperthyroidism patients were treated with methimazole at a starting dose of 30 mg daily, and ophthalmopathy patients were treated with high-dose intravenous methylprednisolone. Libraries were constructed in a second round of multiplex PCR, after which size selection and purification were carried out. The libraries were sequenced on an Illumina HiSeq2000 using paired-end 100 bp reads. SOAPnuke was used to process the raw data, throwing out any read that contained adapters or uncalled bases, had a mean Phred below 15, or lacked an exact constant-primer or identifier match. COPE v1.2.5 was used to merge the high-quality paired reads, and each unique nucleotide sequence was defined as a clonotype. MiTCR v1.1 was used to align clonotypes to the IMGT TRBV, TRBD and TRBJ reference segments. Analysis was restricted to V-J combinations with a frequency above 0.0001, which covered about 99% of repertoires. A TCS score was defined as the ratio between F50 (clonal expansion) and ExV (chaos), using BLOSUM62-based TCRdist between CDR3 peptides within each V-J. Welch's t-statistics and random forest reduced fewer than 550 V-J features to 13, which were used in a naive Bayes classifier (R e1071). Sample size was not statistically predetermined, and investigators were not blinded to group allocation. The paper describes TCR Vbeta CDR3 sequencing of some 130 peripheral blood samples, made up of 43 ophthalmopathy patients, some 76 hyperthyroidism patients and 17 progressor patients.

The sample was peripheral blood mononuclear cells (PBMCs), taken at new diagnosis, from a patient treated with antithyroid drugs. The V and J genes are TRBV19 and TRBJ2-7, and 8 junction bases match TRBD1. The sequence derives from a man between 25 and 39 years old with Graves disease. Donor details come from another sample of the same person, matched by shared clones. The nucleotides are TGTGCCAGCTCCCGGGACAGGAGGGGCGAGCAGTACTTC. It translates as CASSRDRRGEQYF.